The 30 T cell receptor beta chains in this list originate from one sample, sequenced in a study of type 1 regulatory T cells. No antigen has been assigned to these receptors. Study findings and constraints: Tr1 cells had a more restricted TCR repertoire than non-Tr1 cells.

TCRdb re-analysed the reads in MiXCR, keeping a single row per CDR3 protein. The data hold tens of thousands of distinct CDR3 sequences, with 20% observed a single time. Sequenced: cultured type 1 regulatory T (Tr1) cells, either the whole culture or a sorted fraction (not recorded which). The receptors were sampled from a human donor in good health.

This chain joins TRBV24-1 and TRBJ2-7; TRBD1 matches at 7 bases. Germline V CDR1 and CDR2: KGHDR, SFDVKD. CDR3 length equals 14 residues. V trimming: 7 bases; J trimming: 2 bases; junction bases outside the gene matches: 7. The CDR3 region has the DNA TGTGCCACCAGACCGGGACAGAAGACCTACGAGCAGTACTTC. This encodes CATRPGQKTYEQYF.

This chain joins TRBV5-1 and TRBJ1-2; D is possibly TRBD1 (5 bases). Trimming cost V 4 bases and J 4 bases, with 17 bases left between them. The CDR3 totals 15 residues. Looked up from germline, CDR1 is SGHRS and CDR2 is YFSETQ. CDR3 DNA: TGCGCCAGCAGCCGGACCGGGACGGAACTCTATGGCTACACCTTC. This sequence encodes CASSRTGTELYGYTF. Full variable domain (remainder filled in from reference TRBV5-1 and TRBJ1-2): KAGVTQTPRYLIKTRGQQVTLSCSPISGHRSVSWYQQTPGQGLQFLFEYFSETQRNKGNFPGRFSGRQFSNSRSEMNVSTLELGDSALYLCASSRTGTELYGYTFGSGTRLTVV.

This clonotype was picked up a small number of times. The genes are TRBV5-1 and TRBJ2-3, with 12 nucleotides matching TRBD2. Germline V CDR1 and CDR2: SGHRS, YFSETQ. V lost 6 bases, J lost 4 bases, and 9 bases stayed unmatched. This CDR3 spans 16 amino acids. The CDR3 loop reads CASTQLTSGRSDTQYF. The CDR3 nucleotides are TGCGCCAGCACTCAATTGACTAGCGGGAGATCAGATACGCAGTATTTT.

The chain recombines TRBV29-1 with TRBJ2-5, with 7 positions matching TRBD2. The V segment lost 6 bases and the J segment 5 bases; nucleotides outside the gene matches: 9. Germline CDR1 SQVTM, CDR2 ANQGSEA. The CDR3 is 13 amino acids. The CDR3 spells CSVAVGGSETQYF. For the CDR3, the DNA is TGCAGCGTAGCCGTGGGGGGGTCTGAGACCCAGTACTTC.

The V gene is TRBV12-3 or TRBV12-4, the J gene TRBJ1-1; D is possibly TRBD1 (5 bases). The CDR3 has 13 residues. Trimming shortened V by 6 bases and J by 4 bases, and 12 bases separated the two germline ends. CDR3 sequence reads: CASRGPEGTEAFF. The CDR3 DNA is TGTGCCAGCAGGGGACCGGAGGGCACTGAAGCTTTCTTT.

This chain connects TRBV2 to TRBJ2-5; D is tentatively TRBD1 or TRBD2 (7 bases each). CDR3 length: 14 amino acids. V gave up 4 bases and J gave up 5 bases, with 14 bases separating them. Germline assignment: CDR1 SNHLY and CDR2 FYNNEI. Here the CDR3 reads CASSGQGGLETQYF. The CDR3 DNA reads TGTGCCAGCAGTGGACAGGGAGGGCTGGAGACCCAGTACTTC.

There are many counts of this clonotype. The chain carries TRBV6-5 and TRBJ2-7; D is undetermined. Deletions cut 10 bases from V and 0 bases from J, with 7 bases between. The CDR3 spans 11 residues. The germline gives CDR1 MNHEY, CDR2 SVGAGI. The CDR3 nucleotides are TGTGCCACCTCCAGCTCCTACGAGCAGTACTTC. Its translation: CATSSSYEQYF.

There are a few counts of this clonotype. The CDR3 DNA reads TGCGCCAGCAGCCTTGGGACAGGGAGAACTAATGAAAAACTGTTTTTT. Translating it yields CASSLGTGRTNEKLFF. J is TRBJ1-4 and V is TRBV5-1; 9 bases are a match to TRBD1. CDR3 length: 16 amino acids. Germline CDR1 reads SGHRS; CDR2 reads YFSETQ. After removal of 4 bases from V and 1 base from J, the junction contained 5 bases not matched to a gene.

This clonotype was seen many times. Written as DNA, the CDR3 is TGCAGTGCTGACAGGGATAACAATGAGCAGTTCTTC. Amino acids: CSADRDNNEQFF. The chain employs TRBV20-1 and TRBJ2-1; 7 bases are shared with TRBD1. With V trimmed by 5 bases and J by 5 bases, 3 bases remained unmatched. Germline loops: CDR1 DFQATT, CDR2 SNEGSKA (reference sequence). The CDR3 is made up of 12 amino acids.

The chain is built from TRBV5-1 and TRBJ1-3; no firm D call. Deletions cut 6 bases from V and 4 bases from J, with 11 bases between. The CDR3 has 13 amino acids. CDR1 SGHRS and CDR2 YFSETQ come from the germline V gene. The CDR3 coding sequence is TGCGCCAGCACCGGGCAGGCCGGAAACACCATATATTTT. Translated, it gives CASTGQAGNTIYF.

The chain uses TRBV20-1 and TRBJ1-2; D is uncertain. The V and J ends lost 5 bases and 0 bases respectively, with 10 bases between them. Germline CDR1 DFQATT, CDR2 SNEGSKA (reference sequence). The CDR3 spans 13 residues. CDR3 nucleotide sequence: TGCAGTGCTCGGTGGACGTCTAACTATGGCTACACCTTC. It encodes CSARWTSNYGYTF.

This clonotype was picked up a small number of times. The V gene is TRBV20-1, the J gene TRBJ1-6, with TRBD1 as a possible D gene (5 bases). The germline V gene encodes CDR1 DFQATT and CDR2 SNEGSKA (reference sequence). V lost 3 bases and J lost 11, with 14 bases in between. This CDR3 is built from 13 residues. The CDR3 DNA sequence: TGCAGTGCTAGCAGCCAGGGAGGTCCACCCCTCCACTTT. Encoded protein: CSASSQGGPPLHF.

A remark on this clonotype: This may stem from a read error, because a much larger clone lies one nucleotide away. The rearrangement uses TRBV13 and TRBJ1-1; possible D gene TRBD1, 5 bases. Germline lookup yields CDR1 PRHDT and CDR2 FYEKMQ (reference sequence). V shed 5 bases and J shed 0 bases, with 7 bases lying between them. The CDR3 is 13 amino acids. The CDR3 nucleotides are TGTGCCAGCAGCCGCAGGGTGAACACTGAAGCTTTCTTT. Its protein product is CASSRRVNTEAFF.

This chain uses TRBV5-1 with TRBJ1-6; D unclear. CDR1 and CDR2 from the germline V gene are SGHRS and YFSETQ. Trimming shortened V by 4 bases and J by 6 bases, and 14 bases separated the two germline ends. The CDR3 consists of 15 residues. The CDR3 reads CASSPAGISNSPLHF. DNA for the CDR3: TGCGCCAGCAGCCCGGCGGGGATCTCTAATTCACCCCTCCACTTT.

There are a few counts of this clonotype. The rearrangement joins TRBV27 to TRBJ2-7, with 8 bases fitting TRBD2. This CDR3 has 16 residues. Germline lookup yields CDR1 MNHEY and CDR2 SMNVEV (reference sequence). V lost 5 bases to trimming and J lost 6 bases; unmatched junction nucleotides: 15. The CDR3 is CASSPLGGAGETEQYF. In DNA form, the CDR3 reads TGTGCCAGCAGTCCCCTCGGGGGGGCGGGAGAAACCGAGCAGTACTTC.

The chain employs TRBV12-3 or TRBV12-4 and TRBJ2-3; D perhaps matches TRBD2 (6 bases). Trimming cost V 4 bases and J 2 bases, with 7 bases left between them. The CDR3 is made up of 13 amino acids. The CDR3 DNA is TGTGCCAGCAGTTCGGACTACACAGATACGCAGTATTTT. Amino acid sequence: CASSSDYTDTQYF.

This chain uses TRBV12-3 or TRBV12-4 with TRBJ2-1; TRBD2 matches 11 bases. The V and J ends lost 6 bases and 4 bases, in that order; junction bases with no gene match: 5. The length of the CDR3 is 15 residues. In DNA form, the CDR3 reads TGTGCCAGCAGGATCGGGACTAGCGGTTACAATGAGCAGTTCTTC. Translated: CASRIGTSGYNEQFF.

There are a few counts of this clonotype. The rearrangement joins TRBV6-1 to TRBJ2-2, with a weak D call TRBD2 (6 bases). Germline CDR1 MNHNS, CDR2 SASEGT. V lost 7 bases, J lost 5 bases, and 14 bases lay in between. The CDR3 runs to 14 residues. The CDR3 is CASKVSGVTGELFF. CDR3 in DNA: TGTGCCAGCAAAGTATCGGGAGTAACCGGGGAGCTGTTTTTT.

This clonotype was counted a few times. This chain uses TRBV10-3 with TRBJ2-1; 7 bases map to TRBD2. Germline lookup yields CDR1 ENHRY and CDR2 SYGVKD. This CDR3 spans 15 amino acids. V was pared by 2 bases and J by 6 bases, with 7 bases of the junction left unmatched. CDR3 DNA sequence: TGTGCCATCAGTGAGCTGGCTAGCGGAGGCAATGAGCAGTTCTTC. Translation gives CAISELASGGNEQFF.

This chain uses TRBV5-1 with TRBJ2-5; D is uncertain. From germline, CDR1 is SGHRS and CDR2 YFSETQ. Trimming cost V 4 bases and J 2 bases, with 9 bases left between them. The CDR3 has 13 amino acids. The chain's CDR3 is CASSVGFQETQYF. The CDR3 DNA sequence: TGCGCCAGCAGCGTGGGATTTCAAGAGACCCAGTACTTC.

The chain couples TRBV29-1 to TRBJ2-1; the match to TRBD2 covers 12 bases. CDR1 is SQVTM and CDR2 is ANQGSEA in the germline V gene. After removal of 5 bases from V and 9 bases from J, the junction contained 14 bases not matched to a gene. There are 16 residues in the CDR3. Here the CDR3 DNA reads TGCAGCGTTACGACTAGCGGGAGCACGGGGGCGTCTGAGCAGTTCTTC. This codes for CSVTTSGSTGASEQFF.

This clonotype was picked up a small number of times. This chain uses TRBV5-5 with TRBJ2-3, with D tentatively TRBD2 (5 bases). Trimming took 6 bases from V and 5 from J, leaving 13 bases between them. CDR1 and CDR2 (germline): SGHKS, YYEKEE (reference sequence). There are 13 residues in the CDR3. As DNA, the CDR3 is TGTGCCAGCAAACCCGGGATGGGAGATACGCAGTATTTT. Translation: CASKPGMGDTQYF.

This chain connects TRBV7-8 to TRBJ1-5; D not resolved. This CDR3 is 15 amino acids long. V lost 2 bases and J 7 bases, leaving 15 bases between the germline ends. Germline V gene data show CDR1 as SGHVS and CDR2 as FQNEAQ. The CDR3 coding sequence is TGTGCCAGCAGCTTAATCCCCGGAACGGGCCAGCCCCAGCATTTT. Residues: CASSLIPGTGQPQHF.

The chain combines TRBV6-1 with TRBJ2-7, with 10 bases fitting TRBD1. V was pared by 5 bases and J by 5 bases, with 6 bases of the junction left unmatched. This CDR3 is built from 14 residues. Looked up from germline, CDR1 is MNHNS and CDR2 is SASEGT. The CDR3 spells CASSTGTGVHEQYF. The DNA for the CDR3 is TGTGCCAGCAGTACCGGGACAGGGGTCCACGAGCAGTACTTC.

The sample holds many counts of this clonotype. The chain links TRBV7-2 to TRBJ2-1; 7 positions match TRBD2. V lost 5 bases and J lost 13; bases outside the gene matches: 11. In germline, CDR1 is SGHTA, CDR2 FQGNSA. The CDR3 is made up of 13 amino acids. The CDR3 spells CASSGGLVSSQFF. CDR3 sequence (DNA): TGTGCCAGCAGCGGAGGACTAGTCTCGTCTCAGTTCTTC.

The V call is TRBV3-1, the J call TRBJ1-1; no firm D call. The germline V gene has CDR1 LGHDT and CDR2 YNNKEL (reference sequence). V lost 0 bases to trimming and J lost 6 bases, with 8 bases between them. This CDR3 region has 13 residues. The CDR3 reads CASSQDSWAEAFF. The DNA for the CDR3 is TGTGCCAGCAGCCAAGACAGCTGGGCTGAAGCTTTCTTT.

This clonotype was observed a handful of times. V usage is TRBV29-1 and J usage is TRBJ1-1, with unresolved D. This CDR3 is 12 amino acids long. Trimming took off 6 bases at V and 4 bases at J, with 12 bases between the two ends. In germline, CDR1 is SQVTM, CDR2 ANQGSEA. The CDR3 DNA is TGCAGCGTAATATCATCGGGCACTGAAGCTTTCTTT. This encodes CSVISSGTEAFF.

This clonotype has a handful of counts. This chain's CDR3 is CASSPGTISLNEQFF. Written as DNA, the CDR3 is TGCGCCAGCAGCCCCGGGACTATAAGCCTCAATGAGCAGTTCTTC. The chain uses TRBV5-1 and TRBJ2-1; 7 bases align to TRBD2. CDR1 and CDR2 from the germline V gene are SGHRS and YFSETQ. The J segment lost 6 bases and the V segment lost 4 bases, leaving 10 bases of the junction unmatched. The CDR3 is 15 residues long.

This clonotype has only a few counts. This chain's CDR3 is CASNSGRDETQYF. The CDR3 DNA sequence: TGCGCCAGCAACAGCGGGAGGGATGAGACCCAGTACTTC. This chain links TRBV5-1 with TRBJ2-5; 10 nucleotides agree with TRBD2. In germline, CDR1 is SGHRS, CDR2 YFSETQ. The CDR3 is 13 residues long. V trimming: 6 bases; J trimming: 5 bases; junction bases outside the gene matches: 4.

The chain uses TRBV5-1 and TRBJ1-4; 9 nucleotides line up with TRBD1. With 0 bases clipped from V and 5 bases from J, the junction kept 5 bases outside the gene matches. Germline-derived CDR1 and CDR2 are SGHRS and YFSETQ. The CDR3 has 16 amino acids. As DNA, the CDR3 is TGCGCCAGCAGCTTGGTGGGGACAGGGCGGAATGAAAAACTGTTTTTT. The encoded protein is CASSLVGTGRNEKLFF. The whole variable domain, filled in from reference TRBV5-1 and TRBJ1-4, reads KAGVTQTPRYLIKTRGQQVTLSCSPISGHRSVSWYQQTPGQGLQFLFEYFSETQRNKGNFPGRFSGRQFSNSRSEMNVSTLELGDSALYLCASSLVGTGRNEKLFFGSGTQLSVL.